The present T cell receptor (beta chain) was sequenced within a study of T-cell memory formation after mild COVID-19. Whole-study context: Across donors, TCR clusters were largely donor specific.

TCRdb itself ran the 5' RACE reads through MiXCR, one entry per CDR3 protein. The repertoire consists of fewer than 140,000 distinct CDR3 sequences, with over 15% occurring once and the leading ten covering more than 25%. CDR3 length equals 14 residues. Trimming took 3 bases from V and 3 from J, leaving 11 bases between them. CDR1 and CDR2 from the germline V gene are SEHNR and FQNEAQ (reference sequence). The table lists this clonotype with a few counts. V gene TRBV7-9 combines with J gene TRBJ1-2, with D tentatively TRBD1 (6 bases). The sequenced sample consisted of PBMCs or a T cell subset sorted from them (not recorded which). The receptor was isolated from an adult woman who had mild COVID-19 (a few samples of this study predate the infection). Cell type and time point are not known. As DNA, the CDR3 is TGTGCCAGCAGCTTTGGGGGCCAGGACTATGGCTACACCTTC. It yields the protein CASSFGGQDYGYTF.